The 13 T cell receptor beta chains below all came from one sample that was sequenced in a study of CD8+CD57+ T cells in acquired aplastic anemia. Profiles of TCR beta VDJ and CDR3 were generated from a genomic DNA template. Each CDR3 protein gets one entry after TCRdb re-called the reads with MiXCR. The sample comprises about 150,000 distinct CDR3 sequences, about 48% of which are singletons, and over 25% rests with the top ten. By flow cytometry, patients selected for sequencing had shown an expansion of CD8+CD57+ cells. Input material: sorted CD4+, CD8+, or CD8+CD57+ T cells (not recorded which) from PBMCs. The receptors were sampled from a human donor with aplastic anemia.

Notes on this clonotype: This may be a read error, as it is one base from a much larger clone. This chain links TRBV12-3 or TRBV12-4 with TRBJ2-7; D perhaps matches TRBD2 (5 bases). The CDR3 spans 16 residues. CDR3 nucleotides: TGTGCCAGCAGTTTAGCTTTTACAGTGGGGAGCTACGGGCAGTACTTC. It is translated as CASSLAFTVGSYGQYF.

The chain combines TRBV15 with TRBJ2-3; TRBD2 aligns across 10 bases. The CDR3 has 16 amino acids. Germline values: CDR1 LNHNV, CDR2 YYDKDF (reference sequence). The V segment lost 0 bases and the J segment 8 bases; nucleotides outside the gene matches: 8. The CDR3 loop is CATSRDLAGGRGTQYF. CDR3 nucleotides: TGTGCCACCAGCAGAGATTTAGCGGGAGGAAGGGGTACGCAGTATTTT.

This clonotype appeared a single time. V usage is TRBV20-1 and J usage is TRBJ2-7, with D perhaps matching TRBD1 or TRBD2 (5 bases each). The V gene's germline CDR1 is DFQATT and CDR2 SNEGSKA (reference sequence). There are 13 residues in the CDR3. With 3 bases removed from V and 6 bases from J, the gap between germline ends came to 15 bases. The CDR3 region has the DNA TGCAGTGCTAGGGGGGTGGACACCTTCGAGCAGTACTTC. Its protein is CSARGVDTFEQYF.

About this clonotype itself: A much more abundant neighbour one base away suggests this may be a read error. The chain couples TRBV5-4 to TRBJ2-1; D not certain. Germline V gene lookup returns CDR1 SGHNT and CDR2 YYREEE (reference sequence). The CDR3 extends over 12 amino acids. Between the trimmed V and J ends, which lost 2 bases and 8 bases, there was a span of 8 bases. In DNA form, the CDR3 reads TGTGCCAGCAGCTTACTTCGAGATGAGCAGTTCTTC. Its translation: CASSLLRDEQFF. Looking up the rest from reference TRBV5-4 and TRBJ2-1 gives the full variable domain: ETGVTQSPTHLIKTRGQQVTLRCSSQSGHNTVSWYQQALGQGPQFIFQYYREEENGRGNFPPRFSGLQFPNYSSELNVNALELDDSALYLCASSLLRDEQFFGPGTRLTVL.

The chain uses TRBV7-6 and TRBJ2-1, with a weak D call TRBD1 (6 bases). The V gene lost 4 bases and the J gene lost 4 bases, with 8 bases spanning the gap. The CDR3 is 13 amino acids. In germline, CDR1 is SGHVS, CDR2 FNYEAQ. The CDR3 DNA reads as TGTGCCAGCAGCTCGGACAGATACAATGAGCAGTTCTTC. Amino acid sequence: CASSSDRYNEQFF. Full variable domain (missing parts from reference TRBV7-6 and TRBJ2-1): GAGVSQSPRYKVTKRGQDVALRCDPISGHVSLYWYRQALGQGPEFLTYFNYEAQQDKSGLPNDRFSAERPEGSISTLTIQRTEQRDSAMYRCASSSDRYNEQFFGPGTRLTVL.

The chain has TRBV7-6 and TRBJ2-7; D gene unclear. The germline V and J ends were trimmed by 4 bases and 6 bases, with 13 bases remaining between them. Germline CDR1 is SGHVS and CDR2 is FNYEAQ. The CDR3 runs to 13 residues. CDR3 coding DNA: TGTGCCAGCAGCTCAGTCGCCGGTCGCGAGCAGTACTTC. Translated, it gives CASSSVAGREQYF.

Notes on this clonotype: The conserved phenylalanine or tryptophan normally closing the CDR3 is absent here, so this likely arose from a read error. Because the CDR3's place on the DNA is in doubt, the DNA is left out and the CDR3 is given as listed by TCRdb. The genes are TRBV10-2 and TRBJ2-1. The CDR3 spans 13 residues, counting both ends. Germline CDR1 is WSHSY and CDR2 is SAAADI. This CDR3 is CASSEGGGGERFL.

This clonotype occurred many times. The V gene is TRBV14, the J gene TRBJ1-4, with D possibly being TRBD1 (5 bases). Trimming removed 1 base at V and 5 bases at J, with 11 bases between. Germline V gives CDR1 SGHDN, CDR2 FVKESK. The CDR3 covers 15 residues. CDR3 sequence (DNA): TGTGCCAGCAGCCAAGTTGGGGACGTAAATGAAAAACTGTTTTTT. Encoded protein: CASSQVGDVNEKLFF.

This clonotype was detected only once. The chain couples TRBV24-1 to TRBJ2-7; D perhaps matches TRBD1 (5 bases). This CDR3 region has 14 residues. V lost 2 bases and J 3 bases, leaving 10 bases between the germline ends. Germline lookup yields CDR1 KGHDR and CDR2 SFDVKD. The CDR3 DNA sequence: TGTGCCACCAGTGATTGTCCAGGGAACTACGAGCAGTACTTC. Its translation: CATSDCPGNYEQYF.

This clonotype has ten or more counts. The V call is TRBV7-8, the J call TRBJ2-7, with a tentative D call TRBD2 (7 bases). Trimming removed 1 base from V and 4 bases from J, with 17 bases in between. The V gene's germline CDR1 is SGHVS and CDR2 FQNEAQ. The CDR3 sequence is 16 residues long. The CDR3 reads CASSLGSAGARYEQYF. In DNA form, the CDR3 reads TGTGCCAGCAGCTTAGGGTCTGCGGGGGCGAGGTACGAGCAGTACTTC.

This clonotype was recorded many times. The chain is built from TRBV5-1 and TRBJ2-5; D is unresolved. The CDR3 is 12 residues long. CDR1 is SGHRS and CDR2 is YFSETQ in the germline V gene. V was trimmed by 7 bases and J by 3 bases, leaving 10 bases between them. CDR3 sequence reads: CASVGGEETQYF. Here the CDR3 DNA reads TGCGCCAGCGTCGGCGGCGAAGAGACCCAGTACTTC.

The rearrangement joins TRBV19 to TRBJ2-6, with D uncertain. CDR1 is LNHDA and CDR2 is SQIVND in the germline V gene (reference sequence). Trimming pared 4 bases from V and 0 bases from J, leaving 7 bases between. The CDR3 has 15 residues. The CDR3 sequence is CASSTLGSGANVLTF. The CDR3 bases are TGTGCCAGTAGTACTCTTGGCTCTGGGGCCAACGTCCTGACTTTC.

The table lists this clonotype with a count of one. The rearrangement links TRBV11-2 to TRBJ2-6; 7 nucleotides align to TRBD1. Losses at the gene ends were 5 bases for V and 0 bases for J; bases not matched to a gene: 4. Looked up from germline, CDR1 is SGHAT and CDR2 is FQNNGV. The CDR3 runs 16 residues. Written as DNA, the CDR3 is TGTGCCAGCAGCCCCAGGGACAGCTCTGGGGCCAACGTCCTGACTTTC. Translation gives CASSPRDSSGANVLTF.